A selection of T cell receptor beta chains follows, all from one sample in a study of T cells in Graves' hyperthyroidism and ophthalmopathy. MiXCR was run by TCRdb on the multiplex PCR reads, yielding one entry per CDR3 protein. This repertoire shows hundreds of thousands of distinct CDR3 sequences, about 14% found once; its top ten account for 9.5% to 13%. Material for sequencing was blood. Receptors originate from a woman younger than 30 with Graves' hyperthyroidism. CDR3s include the opening cysteine and the closing phenylalanine or tryptophan. D genes are given only for firm matches. Only some rows state a clone size, as once, few, many or a class for expanded clones.

v_call	j_call	d_call	clone_size	cdr3_nt	cdr3_aa
TRBV7-9	TRBJ2-1	TRBD1	.	TGTGCCAGCAGCTTCTGGACAGGGGGGGGCAATGAGCAGTTCTTC	CASSFWTGGGNEQFF
TRBV5-1	TRBJ1-5	.	.	TGCGCCAGCGGCTTGTGGCAGGTTAGCAATCAGCCCCAGCATTTT	CASGLWQVSNQPQHF
TRBV5-6	TRBJ1-6	.	.	TGTGCCAGCAGCTTGGGTTCGGCCCTCCACTTT	CASSLGSALHF
TRBV5-1	TRBJ2-7	.	.	TGCGCCAGCGGATCCGGGACAAGGAACGAGCAGTACTTC	CASGSGTRNEQYF
TRBV15	TRBJ1-6	.	few	TGTGCCACCAGCAGAGATCCCCCTTATTCACCCCTCCACTTT	CATSRDPPYSPLHF
TRBV9	TRBJ2-7	TRBD1	many	TGTGCCAGCAGCGCCAGAGGGACAGGTTCCTACGAGCAGTACTTC	CASSARGTGSYEQYF
TRBV12-3/TRBV12-4	TRBJ2-1	TRBD2	.	TGTGCCAGCAGTGCGGGACTAGGTGGCAATGAGCAGTTCTTC	CASSAGLGGNEQFF
TRBV6-1	TRBJ2-7	TRBD2	many	TGTGCCAGCAGTTCTGGACTAGCGGGAGGGTTTCCCTACGAGCAGTACTTC	CASSSGLAGGFPYEQYF
TRBV2	TRBJ2-1	.	many	TGTGCCAGCAGTGAAGTCCCCAGCGACAGCTCCTACAATGAGCAGTTCTTC	CASSEVPSDSSYNEQFF
TRBV6-2/TRBV6-3	TRBJ2-5	.	few	TGTGCCAGCGGCCCTATCATCAGAATTCTACGGGAGACCCAGTACTTC	CASGPIIRILRETQYF
TRBV27	TRBJ1-4	.	few	TGTGCCAGCAGCCCTCAGGCAGGGAATGAAAAACTGTTTTTT	CASSPQAGNEKLFF
TRBV2	TRBJ1-6	.	.	TGTGCCAGCAGTGGGAGAAACTTGGGGGGTTCACCCCTCCACTTT	CASSGRNLGGSPLHF
TRBV30	TRBJ2-7	.	few	TGTGCCTGGACGGTCCCTAACAGCTACGAGCAGTACTTC	CAWTVPNSYEQYF
TRBV30	TRBJ1-5	TRBD1	many	TGTGCCTGGAGCCGGGACAGGGGACCTAGTAGCAATCAGCCCCAGCATTTT	CAWSRDRGPSSNQPQHF
TRBV12-3/TRBV12-4	TRBJ2-3	.	few	TGTGCCAGCAGTTCGACTAGGGCGCAGTATTTT	CASSSTRAQYF
TRBV28	TRBJ1-3	TRBD1	many	TGTGCCAGCAGTTCTTGGACAGGGATCTTCTCTGGAAACACCATATATTTT	CASSSWTGIFSGNTIYF
TRBV7-3	TRBJ1-5	.	many	TGTGCCAGCAGCTCTAGGGGTTGCAATCAGCCCCAGCATTTT	CASSSRGCNQPQHF